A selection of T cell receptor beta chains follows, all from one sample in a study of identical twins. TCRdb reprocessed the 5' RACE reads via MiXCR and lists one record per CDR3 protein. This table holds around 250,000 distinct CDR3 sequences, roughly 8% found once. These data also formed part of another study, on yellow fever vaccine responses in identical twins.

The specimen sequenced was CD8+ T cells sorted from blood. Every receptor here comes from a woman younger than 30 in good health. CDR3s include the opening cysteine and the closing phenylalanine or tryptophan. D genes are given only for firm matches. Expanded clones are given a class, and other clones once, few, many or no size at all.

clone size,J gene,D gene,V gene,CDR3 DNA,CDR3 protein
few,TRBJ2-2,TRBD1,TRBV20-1,TGCAGTGTCCAGACACCGGGACAGAGGAACACCGGGGAGCTGTTTTTT,CSVQTPGQRNTGELFF
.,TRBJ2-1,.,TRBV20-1,TGCAGTGCTAGAGCGGGACCCCTTTTAAGTGAGCAGTTCTTC,CSARAGPLLSEQFF
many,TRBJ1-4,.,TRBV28,TGTGCCAGCAGGGAACCAGTACAGGTTAATGAAAAACTGTTTTTT,CASREPVQVNEKLFF
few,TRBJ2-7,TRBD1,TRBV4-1,TGCGCCAGCAGTGACAGGGTCGACTTGGACGAGCAGTACTTC,CASSDRVDLDEQYF
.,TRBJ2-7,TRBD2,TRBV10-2,TGCGCCACCTTAGTAGGACTAGGGTCCTACGAGCAGTACTTC,CATLVGLGSYEQYF
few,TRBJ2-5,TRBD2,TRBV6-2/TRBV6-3,TGTGCCAGCAGCCCCGGACTAGCGGGATACGAGACCCAGTACTTC,CASSPGLAGYETQYF
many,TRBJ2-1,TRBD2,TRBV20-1,TGCAGTGCTCCCTTGAGAGCGGGGACCTACAATGAGCAGTTCTTC,CSAPLRAGTYNEQFF
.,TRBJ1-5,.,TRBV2,TGTGCCAGCAGCGCCATCGGGGACAATCAGCCCCAGCATTTT,CASSAIGDNQPQHF
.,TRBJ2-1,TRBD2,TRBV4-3,TGCGCCAGCAGCCAACATCGGGACTATGATGTCGCTGAGCAGTTCTTC,CASSQHRDYDVAEQFF
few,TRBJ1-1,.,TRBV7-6,TGTGCCAGCAGCTTAGAGGAGGGGTGGAGGCCTGAAGCTTTCTTT,CASSLEEGWRPEAFF
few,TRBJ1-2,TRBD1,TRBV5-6,TGTGCCAGCAGCCAATACAGGGGCGCGACCGGCTATGGCTACACCTTC,CASSQYRGATGYGYTF
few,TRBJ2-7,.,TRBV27,TGTGCCAGCAGTTTATCGAACGAGCAGTACTTC,CASSLSNEQYF
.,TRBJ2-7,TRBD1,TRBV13,TGTGCCAGCAGCAAAAGGGACAGGGTCCACGAGCAGTACTTC,CASSKRDRVHEQYF
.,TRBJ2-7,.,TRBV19,TGTGCCAGTAATAAACAGGGTTCCTACGAGCAGTACTTC,CASNKQGSYEQYF
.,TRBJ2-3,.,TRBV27,TGTGCCAGCAGTTCAAATAGGGGAGATACGCAGTATTTT,CASSSNRGDTQYF
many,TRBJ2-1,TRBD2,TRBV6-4,TGTGCCAGCAGTGACCGGGGGGACTCTTACAATGAGCAGTTCTTC,CASSDRGDSYNEQFF
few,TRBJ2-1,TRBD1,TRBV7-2,TGTGCCAGCAGCGCCCCACGACAGGGTTGGGACAATGAGCAGTTCTTC,CASSAPRQGWDNEQFF
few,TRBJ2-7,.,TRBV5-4,TGTGCCAGCAGCCCCAGGTACGAGCAGTACTTC,CASSPRYEQYF
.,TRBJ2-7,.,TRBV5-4,TGTGCCAGCAGCTTGGCCTCCGGCTCCATCGGGGAGCAGTACTTC,CASSLASGSIGEQYF
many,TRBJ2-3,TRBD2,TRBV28,TGTGCCAGCAGTCCCACCAACATCCTCCAGCGGGGGAGCACAGATACGCAGTATTTT,CASSPTNILQRGSTDTQYF
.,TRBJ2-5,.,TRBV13,TGTGCCAGCAGCCAACGGGCCAGTGTGGAGACCCAGTACTTC,CASSQRASVETQYF
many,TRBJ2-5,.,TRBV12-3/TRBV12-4,TGTGCCAGCAGTCTTAAGCAGGGGTGGTATTTCCAAGAGACCCAGTACTTC,CASSLKQGWYFQETQYF